This is a list of T cell receptor beta chains from one sample in a study of graft-versus-host responses after intestinal transplantation. Only in-frame clones appear in the TCRdb table, and some are missing; sequencing was by immunoSEQ multiplex PCR. The sample yields approximately 15,000 clones, 80% to 90% seen once. This material consisted of bone marrow, taken around 120 days after intestinal transplantation. Source of these receptors: a human patient who received an intestinal transplant, so some T cells may come from the graft donor. The CDR3 runs from the conserved cysteine through the conserved F or W. The order of the fields is CDR3 length, J gene, clone size, V gene, D gene, CDR3 protein, CDR3 DNA. A D gene is named only where the DNA matches it firmly. Rows may omit the clone size; those that give it use once, few, many or a size class.

12 | TRBJ2-2 | . | TRBV13 | . | CASSIGSGELFF | TGTGCCAGCAGTATTGGGTCCGGGGAGCTGTTTTTT
12 | TRBJ1-2 | . | TRBV29-1 | . | CSAVRGLEGYTF | TGCAGCGCGGTGCGGGGCCTTGAGGGCTACACCTTC
14 | TRBJ2-7 | . | TRBV19 | TRBD2 | CASSIIAGGDEQYF | TGTGCCAGTAGTATAATAGCGGGAGGAGACGAGCAGTACTTC
14 | TRBJ2-3 | few | TRBV6-4 | TRBD1 | CASSDGQGADTQYF | TGTGCCAGCAGTGACGGACAGGGGGCAGATACGCAGTATTTT
17 | TRBJ2-3 | . | TRBV5-5 | TRBD1 | CASSLVGTVGLTDTQYF | TGTGCCAGCAGCTTGGTAGGGACAGTAGGGCTCACAGATACGCAGTATTTT
13 | TRBJ2-1 | . | TRBV5-1 | . | CASSLDPLNEQFF | TGCGCCAGCAGCTTGGACCCGCTGAATGAGCAGTTCTTC
22 | TRBJ2-3 | . | TRBV4-3 | . | CASSQEYFGRGFGAGDTDTQYF | TGCGCCAGCAGCCAAGAATACTTTGGCAGGGGGTTCGGAGCGGGAGACACAGATACGCAGTATTTT
9 | TRBJ1-2 | . | TRBV29-1 | . | CSEGNGYTF | TGCAGTGAGGGCAATGGCTACACCTTC
14 | TRBJ2-7 | . | TRBV11-2 | TRBD1 | CASSLAGGRYEQYF | TGTGCCAGCAGCTTAGCAGGGGGCCGCTACGAGCAGTACTTC
14 | TRBJ1-5 | . | TRBV19 | . | CASSTPQGNQPQHF | TGTGCCAGTAGTACGCCACAGGGCAATCAGCCCCAGCATTTT
14 | TRBJ1-4 | . | TRBV4-2 | TRBD1 | CASSLGTGPEKLFF | TGTGCCAGCAGCCTCGGGACAGGGCCTGAAAAACTGTTTTTT
15 | TRBJ2-1 | . | TRBV19 | . | CASSLGGLEFDEQFF | TGTGCCAGTAGTCTCGGGGGACTGGAGTTCGATGAGCAGTTCTTC
13 | TRBJ2-2 | . | TRBV28 | . | CASSYQSTGELFF | TGTGCCAGCAGTTACCAGTCCACCGGGGAGCTGTTTTTT
13 | TRBJ2-7 | . | TRBV15 | TRBD1 | CATSMDRIYEQYF | TGTGCCACCAGCATGGACAGGATCTACGAGCAGTACTTC
12 | TRBJ1-2 | . | TRBV5-1 | . | CASSLTRSGYTF | TGCGCCAGCAGCTTGACCAGGAGCGGCTACACCTTC
11 | TRBJ1-1 | . | TRBV6-1 | . | CASNTGIEAFF | TGTGCCAGCAATACAGGGATAGAAGCTTTCTTT
13 | TRBJ1-5 | . | TRBV28 | . | CASSLSSNQPQHF | TGTGCCAGCAGTTTATCTAGCAATCAGCCCCAGCATTTT
15 | TRBJ2-7 | . | TRBV6-1 | TRBD2 | CASSEEASGGYEQYF | TGTGCCAGCAGTGAAGAGGCTAGCGGGGGGTACGAGCAGTACTTC
15 | TRBJ2-1 | . | TRBV6-1 | TRBD2 | CASSQTGGGYNEQFF | TGTGCCAGCAGCCAGACTGGCGGGGGTTACAATGAGCAGTTCTTC
13 | TRBJ1-4 | . | TRBV5-5 | . | CASTPLGNEKLFF | TGTGCCAGCACCCCCTTAGGGAATGAAAAACTGTTTTTT
16 | TRBJ2-1 | . | TRBV4-1 | . | CASSQVLDSLYNEQFF | TGCGCCAGCAGCCAAGTACTCGACTCCCTCTACAATGAGCAGTTCTTC
14 | TRBJ2-1 | . | TRBV7-2 | . | CASSSPVTRIEQFF | TGTGCCAGCAGCTCTCCGGTTACCAGGATTGAGCAGTTCTTC
17 | TRBJ1-5 | . | TRBV30 | . | CAWSRRAGSFSNQPQHF | TGTGCCTGGAGCCGACGGGCCGGGTCCTTTAGCAATCAGCCCCAGCATTTT
15 | TRBJ1-4 | . | TRBV7-9 | . | CASSSPWGAGEKLFF | TGTGCCAGCAGCTCCCCATGGGGCGCGGGTGAAAAACTGTTTTTT
14 | TRBJ2-7 | . | TRBV19 | . | CASSISGGSMEQYF | TGTGCCAGTAGTATCAGTGGGGGGAGTATGGAGCAGTACTTC
14 | TRBJ2-5 | few | TRBV6-1 | . | CASSAWGYQETQYF | TGTGCCAGCAGTGCATGGGGGTATCAAGAGACCCAGTACTTC
16 | TRBJ2-4 | . | TRBV10-3 | . | CAISEPAEIAKNIQYF | TGTGCCATCAGTGAACCGGCAGAAATAGCCAAAAACATTCAGTACTTC
12 | TRBJ1-2 | . | TRBV27 | . | CASRTGLYGYTF | TGTGCCAGCCGCACAGGCCTCTACGGCTACACCTTC
13 | TRBJ2-7 | . | TRBV4-1 | TRBD1 | CASSQDGGTGQYF | TGCGCCAGCAGCCAAGATGGGGGGACAGGGCAGTACTTC
13 | TRBJ1-1 | few | TRBV5-5 | . | CASSLSYGTEAFF | TGTGCCAGCAGCTTGTCCTATGGGACTGAAGCTTTCTTT
13 | TRBJ2-3 | . | TRBV5-4 | . | CASHAWNTDTQYF | TGTGCCAGCCATGCGTGGAACACAGATACGCAGTATTTT
16 | TRBJ2-6 | . | TRBV7-8 | . | CASSLVGGAGANVLTF | TGTGCCAGCAGCTTAGTCGGGGGAGCCGGGGCCAACGTCCTGACTTTC
16 | TRBJ2-6 | . | TRBV6-4 | TRBD2 | CASSGTSGIGANVLTF | TGTGCCAGCAGTGGGACTAGCGGGATTGGGGCCAACGTCCTGACTTTC
16 | TRBJ2-1 | . | TRBV11-3 | TRBD2 | CASSLRTSGSSNEQFF | TGTGCCAGCAGCCTGCGGACTAGCGGGAGCAGTAATGAGCAGTTCTTC
15 | TRBJ2-1 | . | TRBV28 | TRBD2 | CASSVAGSSGNEQFF | TGTGCCAGCAGTGTAGCGGGTAGTTCGGGCAATGAGCAGTTCTTC
15 | TRBJ1-2 | . | TRBV7-3 | TRBD1 | CASSLAGTGVYGYTF | TGTGCCAGCAGCTTAGCCGGGACAGGGGTCTATGGCTACACCTTC
15 | TRBJ2-1 | . | TRBV28 | TRBD2 | CASKIAGTLHHEQFF | TGTGCCAGCAAGATAGCGGGAACGTTACATCATGAGCAGTTCTTC
18 | TRBJ2-3 | . | TRBV7-8 | . | CASSRYVGVPRKADTQYF | TGTGCCAGCAGCCGATATGTTGGGGTCCCGCGTAAGGCAGATACGCAGTATTTT
14 | TRBJ1-1 | few | TRBV27 | . | CASSLTPRSTEAFF | TGTGCCAGCAGTTTAACCCCCAGGAGCACTGAAGCTTTCTTT